This record looks at one TCR beta chain sequence and its context. The sample belongs to a study of blood T cell repertoires in COVID-19. The wider study: The cDNA or gDNA used as material had been derived from T cells, B-cell-depleted T cells, or PBMCs.

The germline V gene encodes CDR1 MNHEY and CDR2 SMNVEV (reference sequence). The CDR3 extends over 13 amino acids. Trimming left V 4 bases short and J 4 bases short, with 8 bases between. Only in-frame clones appear in the TCRdb table, and some are missing; sequencing was by immunoSEQ multiplex PCR. The sample lists 72,000 or so clones; 85% to 90% were seen once. This clonotype was obtained from a woman of 80 years or more with active or convalescent COVID-19. J is TRBJ2-1 and V is TRBV27; D unresolved. Sequencing was carried out using peripheral blood. CDR3: CASSYRGYNEQFF. In DNA, the CDR3 is TGTGCCAGCAGTTACCGCGGATACAATGAGCAGTTCTTC.